The clone carrying this TCR beta chain was found a few times. What it binds is not known. This PCR relied on a set of 60 Vbeta primers and 13 Jbeta primers. Assay: immunoSEQ multiplex PCR; the TCRdb copy retains only in-frame clones and omits some. The sample shows more than 95,000 clones, approximately 14% of them seen only once. The data derive from a study of cytomegalovirus exposure and HLA in healthy donors. Study conclusions and caveats: One variant, a missense change in DCLRE1C, was linked in a later analysis to TCR beta V- and J-gene trimming. TCR beta sequences numbering around 15,000 were associated with HLA alleles at 0.05 false discovery rate in a later analysis. The classifier was said to identify cytomegalovirus status with high specificity and sensitivity. In a later analysis, the majority of CMV-associated beta chains seemingly showed HLA restriction.

The CDR3 totals 15 residues. The ends lost 3 bases at V and 4 bases at J; junction bases unmatched: 3. From germline, CDR1 is SGDLS and CDR2 YYNGEE. The sequence was obtained from a female donor in good health and CMV-seronegative. Sequences were obtained from PBMCs. This sequence joins TRBV9 and TRBJ2-1, with 11 bases matching TRBD1. The DNA of the CDR3 is TGTGCCAGCAGCGCTGGACAGGGGGCGTACAATGAGCAGTTCTTC. This translates into CASSAGQGAYNEQFF.